This T cell receptor (beta chain) was profiled in a study of shared clonotypes between healthy human individuals. Generated by immunoSEQ multiplex PCR, the TCRdb table keeps only in-frame clones and is missing some. Of 2 million to 2.5 million clones listed, approximately 94% are singletons. Germline CDR1 SNHLY, CDR2 FYNNEI. The CDR3 is 16 residues long. Trimming took 6 bases from V and 2 from J; bases not matched to a gene: 6. Overall study results and limits: Richness estimates generally favored naive over memory subsets.

A remark on this clone: Antigen: not known.

Sequencing used naive CD4+ T cells sorted from blood. As to subset: CD45RA+ positively selected. The clonotype comes from a man younger than 30 in good health. The chain uses TRBV2 and TRBJ2-6, with 8 bases that match TRBD1. The CDR3 DNA is TGTGCCAGCAGAGGACAGGGCGAGACTGGGGCCAACGTCCTGACTTTC. This gives the protein CASRGQGETGANVLTF.